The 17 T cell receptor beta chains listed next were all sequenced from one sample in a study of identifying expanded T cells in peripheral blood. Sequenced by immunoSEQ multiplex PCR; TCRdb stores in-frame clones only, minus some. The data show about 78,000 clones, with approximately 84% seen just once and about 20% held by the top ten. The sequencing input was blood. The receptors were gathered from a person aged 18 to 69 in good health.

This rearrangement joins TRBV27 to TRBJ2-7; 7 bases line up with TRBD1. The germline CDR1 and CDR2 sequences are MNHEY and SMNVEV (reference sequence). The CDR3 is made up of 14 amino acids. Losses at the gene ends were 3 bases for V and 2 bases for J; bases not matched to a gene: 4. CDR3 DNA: TGTGCCAGCAGTTTCCTGGGACAGCCCTACGAGCAGTACTTC. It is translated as CASSFLGQPYEQYF.

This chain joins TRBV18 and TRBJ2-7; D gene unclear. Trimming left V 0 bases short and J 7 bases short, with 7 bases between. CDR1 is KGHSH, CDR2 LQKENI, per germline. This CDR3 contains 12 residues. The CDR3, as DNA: TGTGCCAGCTCACCACCGGGTGGAGAGCAGTACTTC. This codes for CASSPPGGEQYF.

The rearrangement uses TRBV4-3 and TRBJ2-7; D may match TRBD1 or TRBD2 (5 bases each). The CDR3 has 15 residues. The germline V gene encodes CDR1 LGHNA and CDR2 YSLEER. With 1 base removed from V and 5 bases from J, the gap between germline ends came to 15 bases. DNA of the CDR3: TGCGCCAGCAGCCAAGTCCCAGGGACGGTTAACGAGCAGTACTTC. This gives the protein CASSQVPGTVNEQYF.

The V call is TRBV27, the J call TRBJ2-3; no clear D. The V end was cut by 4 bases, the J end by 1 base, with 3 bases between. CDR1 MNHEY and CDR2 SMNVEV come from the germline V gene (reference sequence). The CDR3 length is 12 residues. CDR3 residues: CASSYGTDTQYF. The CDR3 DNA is TGTGCCAGCAGTTACGGCACAGATACGCAGTATTTT.

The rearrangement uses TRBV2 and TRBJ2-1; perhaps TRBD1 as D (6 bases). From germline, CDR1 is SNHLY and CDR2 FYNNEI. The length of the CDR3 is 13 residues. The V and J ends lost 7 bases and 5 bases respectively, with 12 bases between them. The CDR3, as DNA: TGTGCCAGCACAGGGGACCGCAACAATGAGCAGTTCTTC. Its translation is CASTGDRNNEQFF.

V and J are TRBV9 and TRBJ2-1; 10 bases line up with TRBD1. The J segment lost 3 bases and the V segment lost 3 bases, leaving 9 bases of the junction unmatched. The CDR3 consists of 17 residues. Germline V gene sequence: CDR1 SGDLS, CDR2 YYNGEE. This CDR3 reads CASSEGTGVGYYNEQFF. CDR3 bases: TGTGCCAGCAGCGAGGGGACAGGGGTCGGGTACTACAATGAGCAGTTCTTC.

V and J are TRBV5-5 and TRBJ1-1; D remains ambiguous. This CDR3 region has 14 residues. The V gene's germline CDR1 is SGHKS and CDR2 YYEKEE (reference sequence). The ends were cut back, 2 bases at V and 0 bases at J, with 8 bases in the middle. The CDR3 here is CASSLGPMNTEAFF. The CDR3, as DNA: TGTGCCAGCAGCTTAGGGCCCATGAACACTGAAGCTTTCTTT.

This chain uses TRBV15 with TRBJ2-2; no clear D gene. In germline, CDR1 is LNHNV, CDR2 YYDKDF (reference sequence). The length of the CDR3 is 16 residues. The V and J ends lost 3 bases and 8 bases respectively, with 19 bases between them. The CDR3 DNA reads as TGTGCCACCAGCAGTGAACTGCTGGGTAATGGGGGGGAGCTGTTTTTT. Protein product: CATSSELLGNGGELFF.

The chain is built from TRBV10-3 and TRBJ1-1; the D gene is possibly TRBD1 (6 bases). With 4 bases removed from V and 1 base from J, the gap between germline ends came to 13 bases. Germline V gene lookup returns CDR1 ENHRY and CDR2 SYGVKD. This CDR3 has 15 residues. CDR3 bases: TGTGCCATCAGTGGGGAACAGGGACCGAACACTGAAGCTTTCTTT. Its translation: CAISGEQGPNTEAFF.

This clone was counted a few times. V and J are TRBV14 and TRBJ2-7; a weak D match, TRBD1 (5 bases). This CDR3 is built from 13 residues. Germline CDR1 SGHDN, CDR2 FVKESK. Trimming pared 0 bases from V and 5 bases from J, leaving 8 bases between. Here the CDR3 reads CASSQDRAHEQYF. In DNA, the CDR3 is TGTGCCAGCAGCCAAGACAGGGCACACGAGCAGTACTTC.

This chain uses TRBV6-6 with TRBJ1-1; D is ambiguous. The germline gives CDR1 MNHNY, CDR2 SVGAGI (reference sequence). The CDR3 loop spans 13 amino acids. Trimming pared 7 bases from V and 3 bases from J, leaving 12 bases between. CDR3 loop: CASTTGGYTEAFF. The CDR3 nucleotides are TGTGCCAGCACGACGGGAGGATACACTGAAGCTTTCTTT.

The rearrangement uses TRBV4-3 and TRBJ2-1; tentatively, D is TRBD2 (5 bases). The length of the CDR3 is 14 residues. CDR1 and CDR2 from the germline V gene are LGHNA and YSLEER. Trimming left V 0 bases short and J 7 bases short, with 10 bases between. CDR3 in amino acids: CASSQDPSLNEQFF. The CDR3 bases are TGCGCCAGCAGCCAAGATCCTAGCTTGAATGAGCAGTTCTTC.

CDR3 in amino acids: CASSMIGLTEDTEAFF. The CDR3 DNA sequence: TGTGCCAGTAGTATGATAGGACTAACAGAGGACACTGAAGCTTTCTTT. The J gene is TRBJ1-1, the V gene TRBV19; D unclear. Trimming took off 3 bases at V and 3 bases at J, with 17 bases between the two ends. The CDR3 runs 16 residues. Germline CDR1 is LNHDA and CDR2 is SQIVND (reference sequence).

The CDR3 DNA reads TGTGCCAGCAGCTTAGGGACAGATACGCAGTATTTT. It codes for CASSLGTDTQYF. The chain is built from TRBV7-9 and TRBJ2-3, with D unclear. The CDR3 sequence is 12 residues long. Germline values: CDR1 SEHNR, CDR2 FQNEAQ (reference sequence). The V gene lost 1 base and the J gene lost 3 bases, with 2 bases spanning the gap.

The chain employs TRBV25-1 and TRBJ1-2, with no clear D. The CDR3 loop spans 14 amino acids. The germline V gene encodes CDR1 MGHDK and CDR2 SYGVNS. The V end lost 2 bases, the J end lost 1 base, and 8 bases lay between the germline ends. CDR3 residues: CASSEGGINYGYTF. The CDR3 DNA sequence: TGTGCCAGCAGTGAAGGCGGAATTAACTATGGCTACACCTTC.

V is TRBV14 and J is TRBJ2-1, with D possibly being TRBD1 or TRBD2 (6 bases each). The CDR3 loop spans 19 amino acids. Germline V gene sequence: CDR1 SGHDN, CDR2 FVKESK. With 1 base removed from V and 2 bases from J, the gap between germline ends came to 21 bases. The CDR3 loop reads CASSQGRGRGVGPYNEQFF. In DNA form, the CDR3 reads TGTGCCAGCAGCCAAGGTCGGGGGCGCGGAGTAGGACCCTACAATGAGCAGTTCTTC.

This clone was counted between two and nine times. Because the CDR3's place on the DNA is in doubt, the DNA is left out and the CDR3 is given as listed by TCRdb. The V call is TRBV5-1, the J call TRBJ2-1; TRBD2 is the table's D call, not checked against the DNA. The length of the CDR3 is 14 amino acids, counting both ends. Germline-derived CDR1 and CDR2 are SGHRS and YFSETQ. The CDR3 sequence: CASSLQYVGNEQFF.